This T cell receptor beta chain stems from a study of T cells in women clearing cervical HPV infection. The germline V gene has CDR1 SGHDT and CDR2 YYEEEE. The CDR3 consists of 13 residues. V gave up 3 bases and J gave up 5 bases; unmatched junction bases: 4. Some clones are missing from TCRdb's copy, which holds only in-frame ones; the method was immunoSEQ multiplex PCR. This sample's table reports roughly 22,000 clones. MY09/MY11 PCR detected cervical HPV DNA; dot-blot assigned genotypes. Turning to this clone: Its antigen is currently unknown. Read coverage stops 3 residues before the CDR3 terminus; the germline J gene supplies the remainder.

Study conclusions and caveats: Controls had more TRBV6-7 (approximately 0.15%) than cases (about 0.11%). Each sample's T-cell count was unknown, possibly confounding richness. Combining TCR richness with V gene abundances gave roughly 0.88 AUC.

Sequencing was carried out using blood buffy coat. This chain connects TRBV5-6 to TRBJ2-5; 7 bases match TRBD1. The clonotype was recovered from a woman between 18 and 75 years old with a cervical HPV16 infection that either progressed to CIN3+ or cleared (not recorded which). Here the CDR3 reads CASSSLQGETQYF. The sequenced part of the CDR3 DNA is TGTGCCAGCAGCTCCCTACAGGGGGAGACC.